These T cell receptor beta chains were read from a single sample in a study of shared clonotypes between healthy human individuals. This table comes from immunoSEQ multiplex PCR, and its TCRdb copy is limited to in-frame clones, with some not included. The table has over a million clones, under 99% seen once. Sequences were obtained from naive CD4+ T cells sorted from blood. These receptors were collected from a man aged 25 to 40 in good health. Both conserved end residues are part of each CDR3. D genes are given only for firm matches. Expanded clones get a size class; other rows say once, few or many, or leave the size out.

>TRBV2|TRBD1|TRBJ1-3|-
CASSRDSSGNTIYF
TGTGCCAGCAGTAGGGACAGCTCTGGAAACACCATATATTTT
>TRBV5-1|-|TRBJ1-5|-
CASSHRSRVKAEGDVYSNQPQHF
TGCGCCAGCAGCCACCGTTCCCGGGTCAAGGCGGAGGGGGATGTATATAGCAATCAGCCCCAGCATTTT
>TRBV5-1|TRBD1|TRBJ1-1|-
CASRPGQGNTEAFF
TGCGCCAGCAGGCCGGGACAGGGGAACACTGAAGCTTTCTTT
>TRBV12-1|-|TRBJ2-6|-
CASSLLGQSRANVLTF
TGTGCCAGCAGCCTTCTAGGACAAAGTCGGGCCAACGTCCTGACTTTC
>TRBV19|TRBD2|TRBJ2-1|-
CASTTRLAEAAEQFF
TGTGCCAGTACCACTAGACTAGCGGAGGCGGCTGAGCAGTTCTTC
>TRBV5-4|-|TRBJ1-1|-
CASSLDISTEAFF
TGTGCCAGCAGCTTGGACATCTCCACTGAAGCTTTCTTT
>TRBV5-1|TRBD2|TRBJ2-5|-
CASSLGLAGYQETQYF
TGCGCCAGCAGCTTGGGACTAGCGGGGTACCAAGAGACCCAGTACTTC
>TRBV5-4|-|TRBJ2-5|-
CASSFETVRETQYF
TGTGCCAGCAGCTTCGAAACAGTACGAGAGACCCAGTACTTC
>TRBV7-6|-|TRBJ1-3|-
CASSLARAGSGNTIYF
TGTGCCAGCAGCTTAGCGCGGGCGGGCTCTGGAAACACCATATATTTT
>TRBV27|-|TRBJ2-1|-
CASSPLPVTYNEQFF
TGTGCCAGCAGTCCACTCCCGGTAACCTACAATGAGCAGTTCTTC
>TRBV10-3|-|TRBJ2-7|-
CAISALRTGHYEQYF
TGTGCCATCAGCGCTTTAAGGACCGGGCACTACGAGCAGTACTTC
>TRBV7-2|TRBD1|TRBJ2-5|-
CASNGQAQETQYF
TGTGCCAGCAACGGACAGGCCCAAGAGACCCAGTACTTC
>TRBV28|-|TRBJ1-3|-
CASRIRTAGNTIYF
TGTGCCAGCAGAATAAGGACAGCTGGAAACACCATATATTTT
>TRBV7-6|-|TRBJ1-1|-
CASSPQTANTEAFF
TGTGCCAGCAGCCCCCAGACAGCGAACACTGAAGCTTTCTTT
>TRBV7-8|-|TRBJ1-1|-
CASSVRQGTLNTEAFF
TGTGCCAGCAGTGTAAGGCAGGGAACGCTTAACACTGAAGCTTTCTTT
>TRBV18|TRBD1|TRBJ1-2|-
CASSLTIGTGDYGYTF
TGTGCCAGCTCACTAACAATCGGGACAGGGGATTATGGCTACACCTTC
>TRBV19|-|TRBJ2-7|-
CASSISRGSYEQYF
TGTGCCAGTAGTATTAGTCGGGGCTCCTACGAGCAGTACTTC
>TRBV29-1|-|TRBJ1-3|-
CSVAGSSGNTIYF
TGCAGCGTTGCAGGGAGCTCTGGAAACACCATATATTTT
>TRBV9|-|TRBJ2-5|once
CASSRDYLGRETQYF
TGTGCCAGCAGTCGTGACTACCTGGGGCGGGAGACCCAGTACTTC
>TRBV6-5|-|TRBJ1-5|once
CASSYGSNQPQHF
TGTGCCAGCAGTTACGGGAGTAATCAGCCCCAGCATTTT
>TRBV6-5|TRBD1|TRBJ2-7|-
CASSYRDSTYEQYF
TGTGCCAGCAGTTACAGGGACAGCACCTACGAGCAGTACTTC
>TRBV2|-|TRBJ2-5|-
CASSEAKYQETQYF
TGTGCCAGCAGTGAAGCGAAGTACCAAGAGACCCAGTACTTC
>TRBV15|-|TRBJ2-7|-
CATSRDRSSYEQYF
TGTGCCACCAGCAGAGATCGCAGTTCCTACGAGCAGTACTTC
>TRBV18|-|TRBJ2-7|-
CASSPEVGISHEQYF
TGTGCCAGCTCACCGGAAGTGGGAATCAGCCACGAGCAGTACTTC
>TRBV13|-|TRBJ2-2|-
CASSLGPGTSHRANTGELFF
TGTGCCAGCAGCTTAGGCCCGGGGACTTCTCACAGGGCTAACACCGGGGAGCTGTTTTTT
>TRBV18|TRBD1|TRBJ1-1|-
CASSPGQKNTEAFF
TGTGCCAGCTCACCGGGACAGAAGAACACTGAAGCTTTCTTT
>TRBV7-9|-|TRBJ2-7|-
CASSLAGAFGQYF
TGTGCCAGCAGCCTAGCCGGCGCTTTCGGGCAGTACTTC